This TCR beta chain was documented in a study of blood T cell repertoires in COVID-19. Study details: Collection of acute and convalescent COVID-19 samples took place in the United States, Italy and Spain. PBMCs, B-cell-depleted T cells, or T cells were the source of the cDNA or gDNA that made up the material.

Germline assignment: CDR1 SGHKS and CDR2 YYEKEE (reference sequence). The CDR3 has 14 residues. The junction had 11 bases not matched to a gene; V was cut back by 2 bases and J by 11 bases. Original handling: For nucleated cells, counts were estimated from reference gene primer amplification. Measured with immunoSEQ multiplex PCR; TCRdb has only the in-frame clones, and not every one. The DNA gave D and trimming, while V, J and clone size come from that table. The table has roughly 250,000 clones, 81% seen once; the top ten hold under 3%. Input material: peripheral blood. This chain links TRBV5-5 with TRBJ1-1; 8 nucleotides align to TRBD1. The receptor was isolated from an older woman with active or convalescent COVID-19. The CDR3 coding sequence is TGTGCCAGCAGCTTATCTGCCCGGACAGGGATGGCTTTCTTT. Amino acids: CASSLSARTGMAFF.